The TCR beta chain described here comes from a study of shared clonotypes between healthy human individuals. This CDR3 is built from 16 residues. With 3 bases clipped from V and 4 bases from J, the junction kept 8 bases outside the gene matches. Germline CDR1 is SNHLY and CDR2 is FYNNEI. CD45RO negativity and positive selection for CCR7 defined naive CD8 cells, a population that excluded terminally differentiated effector memory CD45RA+ cells. Sequencing used immunoSEQ multiplex PCR; TCRdb keeps in-frame clones, though not all of them. The sample carries around 1.9 million clones, approximately 94% recorded once.

This sequence was found in a man aged 18 to 35 in good health. Some clones in this sample may be carry-over from other donors' samples. The source material was naive CD8+ T cells from PBMCs. V is TRBV2 and J is TRBJ2-7; TRBD2 aligns across 11 bases. The CDR3 DNA sequence: TGTGCCAGCAGTGAGGGACTAGCGGAGGCTCATTACGAGCAGTACTTC. Amino acids: CASSEGLAEAHYEQYF.